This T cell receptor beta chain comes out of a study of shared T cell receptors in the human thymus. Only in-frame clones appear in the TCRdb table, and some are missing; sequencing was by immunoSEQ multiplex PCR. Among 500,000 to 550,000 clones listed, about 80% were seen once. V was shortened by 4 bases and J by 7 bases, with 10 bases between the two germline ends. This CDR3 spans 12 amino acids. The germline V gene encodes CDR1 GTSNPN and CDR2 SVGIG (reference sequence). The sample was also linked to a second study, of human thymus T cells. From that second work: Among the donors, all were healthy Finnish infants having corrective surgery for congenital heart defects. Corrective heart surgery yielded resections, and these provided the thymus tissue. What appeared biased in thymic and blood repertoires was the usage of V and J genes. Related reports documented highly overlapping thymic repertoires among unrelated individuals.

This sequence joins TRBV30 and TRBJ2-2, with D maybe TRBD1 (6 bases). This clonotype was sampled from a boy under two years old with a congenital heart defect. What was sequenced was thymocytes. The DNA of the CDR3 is TGTGCCTGGAAACAGGGCCTCGGGGAGCTGTTTTTT. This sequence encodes CAWKQGLGELFF.